The 25 T cell receptor beta chains below come from one sample, sequenced in a study of T cell changes during pregnancy in multiple sclerosis. Clones were sequenced by immunoSEQ multiplex PCR, and TCRdb holds only the in-frame ones, with some missing. The data contain roughly 46,000 clones, 84% of them seen just once; the ten biggest clones take up around 0.58%. This specimen was CD4+ T cells from peripheral blood mononuclear cells, taken before pregnancy. These TCRs come from a female donor with multiple sclerosis, enrolled in a pregnancy study.

V is TRBV14 and J is TRBJ1-2; 7 bases align to TRBD1. This CDR3 spans 20 amino acids. Germline values: CDR1 SGHDN, CDR2 FVKESK. The ends lost 0 bases at V and 3 bases at J; junction bases unmatched: 19. In DNA form, the CDR3 reads TGTGCCAGCAGCCAAGATTGGAACAGGGGTGGGCGTAGAGCGGACTATGGCTACACCTTC. As protein: CASSQDWNRGGRRADYGYTF.

This clone has just one count. The J gene is TRBJ2-3, the V gene TRBV7-6; 9 bases align to TRBD1. Germline CDR1 is SGHVS and CDR2 is FNYEAQ. The ends lost 2 bases at V and 4 bases at J; junction bases unmatched: 7. This CDR3 is 16 amino acids long. DNA for the CDR3: TGTGCCAGCAGCTTATATGGGACAGGGATAGCAGATACGCAGTATTTT. Its protein is CASSLYGTGIADTQYF.

Comments on this clone: Distinct nucleotide sequences in the sample also encode this CDR3. The chain carries TRBV29-1 and TRBJ2-3; TRBD1 is a possible D gene (5 bases). Trimming left V 4 bases short and J 2 bases short, with 10 bases between. This CDR3 is built from 13 residues. Per the germline V gene, CDR1 is SQVTM and CDR2 is ANQGSEA. CDR3 residues: CSVVGGATDTQYF. The CDR3 nucleotides read TGCAGCGTTGTAGGTGGGGCCACAGATACGCAGTATTTT.

The J gene is TRBJ1-2, the V gene TRBV7-2, with D possibly being TRBD1 (5 bases). Deletions cut 0 bases from V and 3 bases from J, with 8 bases between. The germline V gene encodes CDR1 SGHTA and CDR2 FQGNSA. This CDR3 region has 14 residues. CDR3 sequence: CASSLAGADYGYTF. The DNA for the CDR3 is TGTGCCAGCAGCTTAGCAGGGGCGGACTATGGCTACACCTTC.

The chain recombines TRBV6-5 with TRBJ2-2; 7 nucleotides match TRBD1. Germline CDR1 is MNHEY and CDR2 is SVGAGI. The CDR3 spans 15 residues. Unmatched junction bases numbered 8, after V lost 3 bases and J lost 7 bases. The CDR3 DNA follows: TGTGCCAGCAGTTATAAAACAGGGGCGGGCGGGGAGCTGTTTTTT. Translating gives CASSYKTGAGGELFF.

About this clone itself: One end of the junction fails to match germline, which may point to a read error. The chain carries TRBV7-9 and TRBJ1-2, with TRBD1 matching over 7 bases. The CDR3 extends over 14 amino acids. The germline CDR1 and CDR2 sequences are SEHNR and FQNEAQ (reference sequence). As DNA, the CDR3 is TGTGCTAGCAGCCCGTTTGGGACAGACTATGGCCACACCTTC. Amino acid sequence: CASSPFGTDYGHTF.

With respect to this clone: Distinct nucleotide sequences in the sample also encode this CDR3. V usage is TRBV6-1 and J usage is TRBJ2-7; 7 positions match TRBD1. Trimming took 1 base from V and 4 from J; bases not matched to a gene: 4. Germline assignment: CDR1 MNHNS and CDR2 SASEGT. The CDR3 length is 14 residues. This chain's CDR3 is CASSEGDRRYEQYF. The CDR3 bases are TGTGCCAGCAGTGAAGGGGACAGACGATACGAGCAGTACTTC.

The rearrangement uses TRBV4-2 and TRBJ1-2, with D perhaps matching TRBD1 (6 bases). The CDR3 consists of 15 residues. CDR1 is LGHNA and CDR2 is YNFKEQ in the germline V gene. V lost 3 bases to trimming and J lost 9 bases, with 20 bases between them. CDR3 residues: CASSQGGGAEPSYTF. CDR3 nucleotide sequence: TGTGCCAGCAGCCAGGGGGGGGGCGCGGAACCGAGCTACACCTTC.

The chain uses TRBV19 and TRBJ1-2, with 7 nucleotides matching TRBD1. The CDR3 consists of 15 residues. The V and J ends lost 4 bases and 0 bases, in that order; junction bases with no gene match: 5. CDR1 is LNHDA and CDR2 is SQIVND in the germline V gene (reference sequence). CDR3 in DNA: TGTGCCAGTAGTACCCGACAGGGTGCTAACTATGGCTACACCTTC. It specifies CASSTRQGANYGYTF.

The chain uses TRBV30 and TRBJ2-7; TRBD2 aligns across 15 bases. J lost 2 bases, V lost 2 bases, and 1 base had no gene match. The germline gives CDR1 GTSNPN, CDR2 SVGIG (reference sequence). The CDR3 spans 15 residues. Here the CDR3 DNA reads TGTGCCTGGAGTCGGACTAGCGGGAGGGCCTACGAGCAGTACTTC. Translation: CAWSRTSGRAYEQYF.

The V and J genes are TRBV5-1 and TRBJ2-5, with D perhaps matching TRBD2 (5 bases). The germline V gene has CDR1 SGHRS and CDR2 YFSETQ. CDR3 length: 13 amino acids. Trimming took off 4 bases at V and 1 base at J, with 8 bases between the two ends. The CDR3: CASSNRGQETQYF. The CDR3 nucleotides read TGCGCCAGCAGCAACCGGGGCCAAGAGACCCAGTACTTC.

The rearrangement joins TRBV4-3 to TRBJ2-7, with D hard to call. CDR1 LGHNA and CDR2 YSLEER come from the germline V gene. This CDR3 region has 13 residues. V gave up 1 base and J gave up 4 bases, with 8 bases separating them. In DNA form, the CDR3 reads TGCGCCAGCAGCCAAGGCCAGTTTTACGAGCAGTACTTC. This sequence encodes CASSQGQFYEQYF.

The rearrangement joins TRBV6-5 to TRBJ1-6; TRBD1 matches at 7 bases. Germline V lookup: CDR1 MNHEY, CDR2 SVGAGI. The CDR3 has 15 residues. Germline trimming cut 2 bases from V and 8 bases from J; bases unmatched to any gene: 6. The CDR3 spells CASSYRGGQDSPLHF. The CDR3, as DNA: TGTGCCAGCAGTTACAGAGGGGGCCAGGATTCACCCCTCCACTTT.

V is TRBV9 and J is TRBJ2-6; D perhaps matches TRBD1 (6 bases). Trimming shortened V by 0 bases and J by 2 bases, and 9 bases separated the two germline ends. In germline, CDR1 is SGDLS, CDR2 YYNGEE. The CDR3 sequence is 16 residues long. The CDR3 here is CASSVGGQPGANVLTF. The CDR3 nucleotides are TGTGCCAGCAGCGTAGGGGGGCAGCCTGGGGCCAACGTCCTGACTTTC.

The rearrangement links TRBV19 to TRBJ2-2, with D tentatively TRBD1 (5 bases). The V end lost 4 bases, the J end lost 2 bases, and 11 bases lay between the germline ends. Germline V CDR1 and CDR2: LNHDA, SQIVND (reference sequence). This CDR3 contains 15 residues. The CDR3 DNA reads as TGTGCCAGTAGTAAACTGGGGCCCAACACCGGGGAGCTGTTTTTT. This translates into CASSKLGPNTGELFF.

This chain joins TRBV27 and TRBJ2-1; perhaps TRBD2 as D (7 bases). V was shortened by 3 bases and J by 4 bases, with 19 bases between the two germline ends. The germline V gene has CDR1 MNHEY and CDR2 SMNVEV (reference sequence). The CDR3 is made up of 17 amino acids. As DNA, the CDR3 is TGTGCCAGCAGTTTCCCTGGGGGGGGGCGGGCTTACAATGAGCAGTTCTTC. This encodes CASSFPGGGRAYNEQFF.

The V call is TRBV10-2, the J call TRBJ2-1; TRBD2 is a possible D gene (6 bases). From germline, CDR1 is WSHSY and CDR2 SAAADI. There are 16 residues in the CDR3. V shed 7 bases and J shed 1 base, with 17 bases lying between them. The CDR3 loop reads CASMGLGDSSYNEQFF. The DNA of the CDR3 is TGCGCCAGCATGGGGCTTGGGGACTCATCCTACAATGAGCAGTTCTTC.

The chain is built from TRBV5-6 and TRBJ2-7, with D perhaps TRBD1 (6 bases). V was trimmed by 5 bases and J by 2 bases, leaving 17 bases between them. CDR1 is SGHDT and CDR2 is YYEEEE in the germline V gene. This CDR3 has 15 amino acids. CDR3 loop: CASREDRVNTYEQYF. CDR3 sequence (DNA): TGTGCCAGCAGAGAGGACAGAGTCAATACCTACGAGCAGTACTTC. Full variable domain (rest looked up from reference TRBV5-6 and TRBJ2-7): DAGVTQSPTHLIKTRGQQVTLRCSPKSGHDTVSWYQQALGQGPQFIFQYYEEEERQRGNFPDRFSGHQFPNYSSELNVNALLLGDSALYLCASREDRVNTYEQYFGPGTRLTVT.

The chain joins TRBV11-2 to TRBJ2-2; 12 bases are a match to TRBD2. Unmatched junction bases numbered 7, after V lost 4 bases and J lost 4 bases. CDR1 and CDR2 (germline): SGHAT, FQNNGV. The CDR3 loop spans 17 amino acids. Here the CDR3 DNA reads TGTGCCAGCAGCTCAATTACGGGACTAGCGGGCACCGGGGAGCTGTTTTTT. This codes for CASSSITGLAGTGELFF.

This clone came up once. J is TRBJ2-3 and V is TRBV7-7; 11 bases are shared with TRBD2. Losses at the gene ends were 6 bases for V and 3 bases for J; bases not matched to a gene: 5. CDR3 length: 15 amino acids. Germline loops: CDR1 SSHAT, CDR2 FNYEAQ (reference sequence). The CDR3 region has the DNA TGTGCCAGCAGTCTAGGGACTAGCGGAACAGATACGCAGTATTTT. It translates to CASSLGTSGTDTQYF.

V usage is TRBV21-1 and J usage is TRBJ1-2; no DNA check was done on the table's D call, TRBD1. TRBV21-1 is a pseudogene locus. The CDR3 runs to 16 residues. The chain's CDR3 is CASSISGTEALYGYTF. Written as DNA, the CDR3 is TGTGCCAGCAGCATCTCCGGGACAGAAGCCCTCTATGGCTACACCTTC.

This chain links TRBV4-3 with TRBJ2-1; 9 bases align to TRBD2. From germline, CDR1 is LGHNA and CDR2 YSLEER. V shed 4 bases and J 3 bases; nucleotides not matched to a gene: 7. The CDR3 spans 16 residues. DNA of the CDR3: TGCGCCAGCAGCCTCCAACCTAGCGGGATCTACAATGAGCAGTTCTTC. Protein product: CASSLQPSGIYNEQFF.

The chain joins TRBV5-1 to TRBJ1-2; weak D call: TRBD1 (5 bases). V lost 0 bases, J lost 5 bases, and 8 bases lay in between. CDR1 is SGHRS, CDR2 YFSETQ, per germline. The CDR3 runs to 13 residues. The CDR3 is CASSLETEYGYTF. The CDR3 DNA reads TGCGCCAGCAGCTTGGAGACAGAATATGGCTACACCTTC. Full variable domain (outside the CDR3, taken from reference TRBV5-1 and TRBJ1-2): KAGVTQTPRYLIKTRGQQVTLSCSPISGHRSVSWYQQTPGQGLQFLFEYFSETQRNKGNFPGRFSGRQFSNSRSEMNVSTLELGDSALYLCASSLETEYGYTFGSGTRLTVV.

J is TRBJ2-7 and V is TRBV5-1; 11 bases are shared with TRBD1. After removal of 4 bases from V and 5 bases from J, the junction contained 5 bases not matched to a gene. There are 14 residues in the CDR3. Germline V gene data show CDR1 as SGHRS and CDR2 as YFSETQ. DNA of the CDR3: TGCGCCAGCAGCAGGGGACAGGGGGAAGACGAGCAGTACTTC. Encoded protein: CASSRGQGEDEQYF.

V is TRBV7-9 and J is TRBJ1-5; 8 positions match TRBD1. The length of the CDR3 is 14 residues. V shed 7 bases and J 2 bases; nucleotides not matched to a gene: 4. The germline CDR1 and CDR2 sequences are SEHNR and FQNEAQ (reference sequence). Here the CDR3 DNA reads TGTGCCAGCACCCCGGACAGGGGCAATCAGCCCCAGCATTTT. Its translation is CASTPDRGNQPQHF. Full variable domain (rest looked up from reference TRBV7-9 and TRBJ1-5): DTGVSQNPRHKITKRGQNVTFRCDPISEHNRLYWYRQTLGQGPEFLTYFQNEAQLEKSRLLSDRFSAERPKGSFSTLEIQRTEQGDSAMYLCASTPDRGNQPQHFGDGTRLSIL.